The 5 T cell receptor beta chains reported below all come from one sample, sequenced in a study of T cells in Graves' hyperthyroidism and ophthalmopathy. Template material for amplifying TCR beta CDR3 regions consisted of RNA transcripts. RT-PCR in the first round (using the HTBI primer set) targeted the TCR CDR3. TCRdb called the multiplex PCR reads again in MiXCR, with one record for every CDR3 protein. The sample contains around 610,000 distinct CDR3 sequences, approximately 14% of which appear only once. The specimen sequenced was blood. The receptors stem from a woman aged 35 to 49 with Graves' ophthalmopathy.

V is TRBV4-3 and J is TRBJ2-5; D is unresolved. Trimming pared 0 bases from V and 6 bases from J, leaving 8 bases between. This CDR3 has 13 amino acids. The germline V gene encodes CDR1 LGHNA and CDR2 YSLEER. For the CDR3, the DNA is TGCGCCAGCAGCCAAGAGGTTCGGCAGACCCAGTACTTC. It encodes CASSQEVRQTQYF.

This clonotype was found many times. V gene TRBV11-1 combines with J gene TRBJ2-3; D is uncertain. Per germline, CDR1 SGHAT and CDR2 FQDESV (reference sequence). The length of the CDR3 is 16 residues. The V end lost 4 bases, the J end lost 1 base, and 15 bases lay between the germline ends. CDR3 protein: CASSSQSLIRTDTQYF. Written as DNA, the CDR3 is TGTGCCAGCAGCTCACAGAGCTTGATACGCACAGATACGCAGTATTTT. Drawing the rest from reference TRBV11-1 and TRBJ2-3, the complete variable domain is EAEVAQSPRYKITEKSQAVAFWCDPISGHATLYWYRQILGQGPELLVQFQDESVVDDSQLPKDRFSAERLKGVDSTLKIQPAELGDSAMYLCASSSQSLIRTDTQYFGPGTRLTVL.

This clonotype has ten or more counts. The V and J genes are TRBV7-8 and TRBJ2-7; 7 bases map to TRBD2. Losses at the gene ends were 1 base for V and 3 bases for J; bases not matched to a gene: 6. The CDR3 is 15 amino acids. CDR1 SGHVS and CDR2 FQNEAQ come from the germline V gene. The CDR3 nucleotides are TGTGCCAGCAGCTTAGTTGGGACTAAAAACTACGAGCAGTACTTC. This codes for CASSLVGTKNYEQYF. The whole variable domain, filled in from reference TRBV7-8 and TRBJ2-7, reads GAGVSQSPRYKVAKRGQDVALRCDPISGHVSLFWYQQALGQGPEFLTYFQNEAQLDKSGLPSDRFFAERPEGSVSTLKIQRTQQEDSAVYLCASSLVGTKNYEQYFGPGTRLTVT.

Here the CDR3 reads CASRPDPSYEQYF. For the CDR3, the DNA is TGTGCCAGCAGACCTGACCCATCCTACGAGCAGTACTTC. The chain carries TRBV28 and TRBJ2-7; no firm D call. The ends were cut back, 6 bases at V and 1 base at J, with 10 bases in the middle. Per the germline V gene, CDR1 is MDHEN and CDR2 is SYDVKM. The CDR3 is 13 amino acids.

In its sample, this clonotype was seen many times. It is likely a read error, because the conserved phenylalanine at the end of the CDR3 is missing. The rearrangement uses TRBV7-2 and TRBJ1-2; no firm D call. The V gene's germline CDR1 is SGHTA and CDR2 FQGNSA. This CDR3 has 13 residues. Trimming removed 3 bases at V and 2 bases at J, with 7 bases between. In DNA form, the CDR3 reads TGTGCCAGCAGCTTTGAAGGGAACTATGGCTACACCTCC. Protein: CASSFEGNYGYTS.